Listed below are T cell receptor beta chains from one sample, sequenced in a study of blood T cell repertoires in COVID-19. Produced via immunoSEQ multiplex PCR; TCRdb's table is partial and in-frame only. Of 55,000 to 85,000 clones listed, approximately 80% were seen once; the top ten hold about 0.83%. Sequenced input: peripheral blood. These receptor sequences come from a woman in her 70s with acute or convalescent COVID-19. Each CDR3 is given with its conserved first and last residue. Fields, in order: clone size, CDR3 length, J gene, D gene, V gene, CDR3 DNA, CDR3 protein. D genes are given only for firm matches. Rows may omit the clone size; those that give it use once, few, many or a size class.

>-|13|TRBJ1-2|-|TRBV28
TGTGCCAGCAGTTTAGCAGCTAACTATGGCTACACCTTC
CASSLAANYGYTF
>-|14|TRBJ2-6|-|TRBV5-4
TGTGCCGGGGGGTCGAGCTCTGGGGCCAACGTCCTGACTTTC
CAGGSSSGANVLTF
>-|15|TRBJ2-3|TRBD2|TRBV3-1/TRBV3-2
TGTGCCAGCAGCCAATATAGCGGGGGCACAGATACGCAGTATTTT
CASSQYSGGTDTQYF
>-|15|TRBJ2-1|TRBD2|TRBV30
TGTGCCTGGAGTGTCTCGAGCGGGGCCTACAATGAGCAGTTCTTC
CAWSVSSGAYNEQFF
>-|13|TRBJ2-1|-|TRBV7-9
TGTGCCAGCAGCTTAGACCAAGGAGGGGAGCAGTTCTTC
CASSLDQGGEQFF
>once|11|TRBJ1-1|-|TRBV6-5
TGTGCCAGCAGTTCCCTTTCTGAAGCTTTCTTT
CASSSLSEAFF
>-|14|TRBJ2-1|-|TRBV27
TGTGCCAGCAGTCCTGGGTCGGGGTACAATGAGCAGTTCTTC
CASSPGSGYNEQFF
>-|16|TRBJ2-3|TRBD2|TRBV5-1
TGCGCCAGCAGCTTGGCTCTAGCGGGAGCTCGGGATACGCAGTATTTT
CASSLALAGARDTQYF
>-|14|TRBJ1-5|-|TRBV4-1
TGCGCCAGCAGCCAGGCCACGGTCGGGCAGCCCCAGCATTTT
CASSQATVGQPQHF
>-|13|TRBJ2-5|-|TRBV5-1
TGCGCCAGCAGCTCCCCATTTTTCGAGACCCAGTACTTC
CASSSPFFETQYF
>-|14|TRBJ2-1|-|TRBV28
TGTGCCAGCAGTTTAGGGCTAGCGATAAATGAGCAGTTCTTC
CASSLGLAINEQFF
>-|14|TRBJ1-2|-|TRBV19
TGTGCCAGTAGTCCTCGGACAGCGAGCTATGGCTACACCTTC
CASSPRTASYGYTF
>few|13|TRBJ1-1|-|TRBV6-2/TRBV6-3
TGTGCCAGCAGTTACGGGGCGACCACTGAAGCTTTCTTT
CASSYGATTEAFF
>-|13|TRBJ1-6|-|TRBV16
TGTGCCAGCAGCCAATCAGAGTATTCACCCCTCCACTTT
CASSQSEYSPLHF
>-|13|TRBJ2-2|-|TRBV29-1
TGCAGGTTTAGGAGTTCAGATCGGGGTAAGCTGTTTTTT
CRFRSSDRGKLFF
>-|12|TRBJ1-1|TRBD1|TRBV7-3
TGTGCCAGCAGCTTCGGACAGGGTGAAGCTTTCTTT
CASSFGQGEAFF
>once|15|TRBJ1-4|-|TRBV9
TGTGCCAGCAGCGTCCGAGACAGGAGACACGAAAAACTGTTTTTT
CASSVRDRRHEKLFF
>-|15|TRBJ1-2|TRBD1|TRBV19
TGTGCCAGTAAACAAACGGTGACAGGGAACTATGGCTACACCTTC
CASKQTVTGNYGYTF
>-|14|TRBJ1-1|-|TRBV6-1
TGTGCCAGCAGTGAAAGGGCGGGAAACACTGAAGCTTTCTTT
CASSERAGNTEAFF
>-|16|TRBJ1-4|-|TRBV18
TGTGCCAGCTCACCGATCGGGCGGGGAACTAATGAAAAACTGTTTTTT
CASSPIGRGTNEKLFF
>-|15|TRBJ2-7|TRBD2|TRBV7-6
TGTGCCAGCAGCTTAGCAGGAAGCGGGGGCTACGAGCAGTACTTC
CASSLAGSGGYEQYF
>-|13|TRBJ1-1|TRBD1|TRBV29-1
TGCAGCGGTTTAACAGGGGGGGACACTGAAGCTTTCTTT
CSGLTGGDTEAFF
>once|14|TRBJ2-2|-|TRBV29-1
TGCAGCGCGGGGGGGACAGCCCTAACCGGGGAGCTGTTTTTT
CSAGGTALTGELFF
>-|16|TRBJ2-3|TRBD1|TRBV15
TGTGCCACCAGCAGATGGGGGACAGGGGGCACAGATACGCAGTATTTT
CATSRWGTGGTDTQYF
>-|16|TRBJ2-7|TRBD2|TRBV11-2
TGTGCCAGCAGCTGGGGGGGGATTAGCGGGAGGTCGGAGCAGTACTTC
CASSWGGISGRSEQYF
>-|15|TRBJ2-1|-|TRBV21-1
TGTGCCAGCAGCCGGACTAGCGGGACGTACAATGAGCAGTTCTTC
CASSRTSGTYNEQFF
>-|12|TRBJ1-1|-|TRBV12-3/TRBV12-4
TGTGCCAGCAGTTTATCAGGGCTAGGAGCTTTCTTT
CASSLSGLGAFF
>-|14|TRBJ2-7|TRBD1|TRBV5-4
TGTGCCAGCAGCGCGGACAGGGGCTCCTACGAGCAGTACTTC
CASSADRGSYEQYF
>-|15|TRBJ1-2|-|TRBV27
TGTGCCAGCAGCCCTTCGGGGGGGATGGGGTATGGCTACACCTTC
CASSPSGGMGYGYTF
>-|15|TRBJ1-3|-|TRBV5-6
TGTGCCAGCAGCTTCGGGGGGGCTGCTGGAAACACCATATATTTT
CASSFGGAAGNTIYF
>few|14|TRBJ1-1|-|TRBV5-4
TGTGCCAGCAGCTTTGGTCAGGCGAACACTGAAGCTTTCTTT
CASSFGQANTEAFF
>few|16|TRBJ1-2|-|TRBV9
TGTGCCAGCAGCCCCCTTAACACGGGCAGACTACCAGGCTACACCTTC
CASSPLNTGRLPGYTF
>-|11|TRBJ2-1|TRBD2|TRBV27
TGTGCCAGCAGCGGGGGGGTAGAGCAGTTCTTC
CASSGGVEQFF
>-|15|TRBJ2-5|-|TRBV5-6
TGTGCCAGCAGCTTGGTTTCGACAGCCCAAGAGACCCAGTACTTC
CASSLVSTAQETQYF
>medium-sized|16|TRBJ1-2|TRBD1|TRBV5-8
TGTGCCAGCAGCTCTCCCAGGACAGGGGGTAACTATGGCTACACCTTC
CASSSPRTGGNYGYTF
>-|18|TRBJ2-1|TRBD1|TRBV20-1
TGCAGTGCTAGTCTTCACAACACCGACAGGGGAGCCGGCAATGAGCAGTTCTTC
CSASLHNTDRGAGNEQFF
>-|17|TRBJ2-1|TRBD1|TRBV18
TGTGCCAGCTCGTCGGACCGAGGACAGGGGGCTAAGAATGAGCAGTTCTTC
CASSSDRGQGAKNEQFF
>-|13|TRBJ2-7|-|TRBV7-9
TGTGCCAGCAGCGTGGACAGTATCTACGAGCAGTACTTC
CASSVDSIYEQYF
>-|14|TRBJ1-1|TRBD1|TRBV7-6
TGTGCCAGCAGGAAGGGAGACAGGGCCACTGAAGCTTTCTTT
CASRKGDRATEAFF
>-|15|TRBJ1-2|-|TRBV4-3
TGCGCCAGCAGCCAAATAAGTACAGGGAACTATGGCTACACCTTC
CASSQISTGNYGYTF